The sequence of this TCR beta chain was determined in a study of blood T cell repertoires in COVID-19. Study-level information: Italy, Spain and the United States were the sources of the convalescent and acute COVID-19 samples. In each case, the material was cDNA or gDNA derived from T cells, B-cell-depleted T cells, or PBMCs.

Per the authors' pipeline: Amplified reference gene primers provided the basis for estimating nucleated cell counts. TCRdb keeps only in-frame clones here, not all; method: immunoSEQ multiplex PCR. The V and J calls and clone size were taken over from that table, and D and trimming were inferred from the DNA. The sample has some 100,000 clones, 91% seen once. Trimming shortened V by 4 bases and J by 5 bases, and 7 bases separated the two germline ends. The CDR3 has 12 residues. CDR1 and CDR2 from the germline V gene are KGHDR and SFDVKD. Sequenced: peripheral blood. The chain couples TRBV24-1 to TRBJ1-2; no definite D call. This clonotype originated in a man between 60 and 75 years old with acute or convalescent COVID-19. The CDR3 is CATSDISYGYTF. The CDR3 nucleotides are TGTGCCACCAGTGACATCAGTTATGGCTACACCTTC.